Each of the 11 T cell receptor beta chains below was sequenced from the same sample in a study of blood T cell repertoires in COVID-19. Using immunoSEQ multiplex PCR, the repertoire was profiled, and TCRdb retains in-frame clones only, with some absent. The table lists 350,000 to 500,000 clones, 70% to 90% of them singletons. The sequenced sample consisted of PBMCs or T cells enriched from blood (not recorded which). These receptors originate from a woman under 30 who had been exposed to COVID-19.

The chain's CDR3 is CASSLDLYLDTIYF. CDR3 DNA: TGTGCCAGCAGCTTGGATCTCTACTTGGACACCATATATTTT. This sequence joins TRBV5-4 and TRBJ1-3; D gene uncertain. Germline values: CDR1 SGHNT, CDR2 YYREEE (reference sequence). V was shortened by 0 bases and J by 8 bases, with 12 bases between the two germline ends. There are 14 residues in the CDR3.

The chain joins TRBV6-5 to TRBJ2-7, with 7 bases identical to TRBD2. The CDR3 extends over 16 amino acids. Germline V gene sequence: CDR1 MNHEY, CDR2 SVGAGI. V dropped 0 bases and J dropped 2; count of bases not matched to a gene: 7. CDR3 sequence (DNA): TGTGCCAGCAGTTACTCAGTGGCTAGCGGAGCCTACGAGCAGTACTTC. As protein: CASSYSVASGAYEQYF.

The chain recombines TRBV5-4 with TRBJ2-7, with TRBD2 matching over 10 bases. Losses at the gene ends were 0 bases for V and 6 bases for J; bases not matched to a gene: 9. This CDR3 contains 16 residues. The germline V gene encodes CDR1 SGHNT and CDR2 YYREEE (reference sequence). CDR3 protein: CASSLAGGLAYTEQYF. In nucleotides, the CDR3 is TGTGCCAGCAGCTTGGCCGGGGGACTAGCGTATACCGAGCAGTACTTC.

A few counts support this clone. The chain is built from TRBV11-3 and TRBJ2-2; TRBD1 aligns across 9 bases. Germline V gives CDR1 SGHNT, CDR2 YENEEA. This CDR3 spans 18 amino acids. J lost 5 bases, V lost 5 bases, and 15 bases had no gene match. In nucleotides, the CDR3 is TGTGCCAGCAGCCCTGGGACAGGGTTTTTCGGCGGAACCGGGGAGCTGTTTTTT. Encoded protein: CASSPGTGFFGGTGELFF.

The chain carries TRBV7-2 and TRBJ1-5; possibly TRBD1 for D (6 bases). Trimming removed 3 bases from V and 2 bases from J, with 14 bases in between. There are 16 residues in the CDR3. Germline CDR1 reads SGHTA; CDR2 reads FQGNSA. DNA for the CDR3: TGTGCCAGCAGCTTTCGTCAGGGGAAGGGCAATCAGCCCCAGCATTTT. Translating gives CASSFRQGKGNQPQHF.

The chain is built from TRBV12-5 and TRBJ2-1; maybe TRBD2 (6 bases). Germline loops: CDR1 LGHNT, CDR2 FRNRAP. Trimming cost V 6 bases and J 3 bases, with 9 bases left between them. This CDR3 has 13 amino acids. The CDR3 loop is CASGPAGYNEQFF. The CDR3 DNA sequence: TGTGCTAGTGGACCAGCGGGCTACAATGAGCAGTTCTTC.

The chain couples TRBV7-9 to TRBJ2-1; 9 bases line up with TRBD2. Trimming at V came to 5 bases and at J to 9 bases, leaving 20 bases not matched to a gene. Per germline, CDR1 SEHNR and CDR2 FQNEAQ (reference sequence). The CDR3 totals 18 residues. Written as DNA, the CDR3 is TGTGCCAGCAGCCCTTGGAGGGAATTCGTAGCGGGAGACGGTGAGCAGTTCTTC. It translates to CASSPWREFVAGDGEQFF.

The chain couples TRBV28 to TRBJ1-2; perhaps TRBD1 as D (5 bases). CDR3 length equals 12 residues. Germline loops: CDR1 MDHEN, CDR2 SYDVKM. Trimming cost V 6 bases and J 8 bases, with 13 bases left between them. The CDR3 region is CASSPTVKGYTF. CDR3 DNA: TGTGCCAGCAGCCCGACAGTGAAAGGCTACACCTTC.

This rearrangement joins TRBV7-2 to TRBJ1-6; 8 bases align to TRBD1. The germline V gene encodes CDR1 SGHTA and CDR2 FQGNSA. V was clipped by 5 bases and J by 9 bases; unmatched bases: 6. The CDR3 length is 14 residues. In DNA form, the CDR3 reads TGTGCCAGCAGCCATGGACAGGGTCCTTCACCCCTCCACTTT. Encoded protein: CASSHGQGPSPLHF.

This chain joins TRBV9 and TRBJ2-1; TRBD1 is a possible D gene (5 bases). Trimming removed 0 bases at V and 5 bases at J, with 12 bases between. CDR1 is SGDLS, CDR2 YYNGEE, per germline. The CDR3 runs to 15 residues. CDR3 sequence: CASSVGQGTNNEQFF. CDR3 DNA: TGTGCCAGCAGCGTAGGGCAGGGAACTAACAATGAGCAGTTCTTC.

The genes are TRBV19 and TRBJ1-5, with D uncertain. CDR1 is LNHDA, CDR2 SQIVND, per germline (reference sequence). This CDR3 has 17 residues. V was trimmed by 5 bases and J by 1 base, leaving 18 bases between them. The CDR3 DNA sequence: TGTGCCAGTAGTGTCAAACGAACCCGGGAGAGCAATCAGCCCCAGCATTTT. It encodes CASSVKRTRESNQPQHF.